This T cell receptor (beta chain) is from a study of blood T cell repertoires in COVID-19 (dated by TCRdb to 2018 to 2021). Notes on the research overall: Samples from collaborators originated in the United States, Italy and Spain and spanned both the acute and convalescent phases of COVID-19. The prospective study material was composed of cDNA or gDNA derived from T cells, B-cell-depleted T cells, or PBMCs. The dataset comprised deeply sampled blood TCRbeta repertoires from subjects exposed to, actively infected with, or recovered from COVID-19. The repertoires were made available in a free public database intended to serve as a resource for research on the immune response to SARS-CoV-2. Samples came from the ongoing ImmuneRACE study (first 160 participants) plus 1,254 subjects from 6 global collaborators. The sample metadata nearly always contained a de-identified subject ID, COVID-19 status, age in years and sex. Where available, HLA class I and class II types were obtained from metadata supplied by the sample provider rather than from assay-based typing.

Each collaborating institution followed its own protocols to collect whole blood in K2EDTA tubes. Collaborator samples were shipped for TCRbeta analysis as frozen whole blood, isolated PBMCs, or DNA extracted from either sample type. Points the paper makes about the study in general: Clinical and demographic metadata were provided uncurated, with the amount varying by source and participant.

TCRbeta CDR3 regions were amplified from genomic DNA by means of the immunoSEQ Assay, a bias-controlled multiplex PCR. Per the original workflow: Within the assay, amplification of reference gene primers was used to estimate how many nucleated cells each sample contained. Sequence reads were collapsed and filtered to measure the absolute abundance of every unique TCRbeta CDR3 rearrangement. For each sample, productive Simpson clonality was calculated as the square root of Simpson's diversity index over productive rearrangements. The table comes from immuneACCESS by way of TCRdb, which keeps in-frame sequences with V and J called. Part of the clones is missing from these tables; in studies checked, under half for an unresolved V gene and the rest for unknown reasons. That table gives V, J and clone size, and the DNA gave D and trimming. Here the sample has approximately 200,000 clones; over 75% occur a single time. More than 3% of the sample comes from the top ten.

Notes on this clone: No antigen is known for it. Base qualities are not at hand, and no much larger clone is one base apart.

V drops 6 bases and J drops 2 bases, leaving 3 bases in between. The germline V gene supplies CDR1 MDHEN and CDR2 SYDVKM. The CDR3 goes from the cysteine to the phenylalanine over 11 residues. This entry keeps only the CDR3 DNA: 33 bases, framed from base 1. The sequence came from a man in his fifties or sixties with acute or convalescent COVID-19. The V and J segments used are TRBV28 and TRBJ2-3; the D gene assignment is ambiguous. The specimen was peripheral blood. In nucleotides, the sequence is TGTGCCAGCAGCAACACAGATACGCAGTATTTT. Its coded protein is CASSNTDTQYF.